This is a list of T cell receptor beta chains from one sample in a study of control samples from healthy donors and cancer patients. Profiled with immunoSEQ multiplex PCR; TCRdb holds only in-frame clones, not every one. This sample has about 180,000 clones, with nearly 90% found just once. The sample taken for sequencing was blood. The receptors were sampled from a woman aged 45-65 years in good health. Both conserved end residues are part of each CDR3. A D gene is named only where the DNA matches it firmly.

d_call j_call v_call cdr3_aa cdr3_nt
TRBD2 TRBJ2-5 TRBV4-1 CASSPLAGGQETQYF TGCGCCAGCTCCCCACTAGCGGGGGGTCAAGAGACCCAGTACTTC
TRBD2 TRBJ2-7 TRBV30 CAWSVNLFSGGEQYF TGTGCCTGGAGTGTTAATTTATTTTCGGGGGGCGAGCAGTACTTC
TRBD1 TRBJ1-2 TRBV28 CASHETGPYGYTF TGTGCCAGCCATGAGACAGGGCCCTATGGCTACACCTTC
. TRBJ2-3 TRBV2 CASTTGDLADTQYF TGTGCCAGCACCACGGGGGACCTCGCAGATACGCAGTATTTT
. TRBJ2-3 TRBV11-2 CASRDGRGKRVMTDTQYF TGTGCCAGCAGGGATGGACGGGGAAAGAGAGTGATGACAGATACGCAGTATTTT
TRBD1 TRBJ1-2 TRBV4-3 CASSQVPGQDYGYTF TGCGCCAGCAGCCAAGTTCCGGGACAGGACTATGGCTACACCTTC
. TRBJ1-1 TRBV3-1/TRBV3-2 CASSHDNEAFF TGTGCCAGCAGCCATGACAATGAAGCTTTCTTT
. TRBJ1-2 TRBV9 CASSVTPRGTNYGYTF TGTGCCAGCAGCGTAACACCTCGGGGGACTAACTATGGCTACACCTTC
TRBD1 TRBJ2-3 TRBV11-3 CASSLAGQGQDTQYF TGTGCCAGCAGCTTAGCTGGACAGGGTCAAGATACGCAGTATTTT
. TRBJ2-7 TRBV2 CASSDFSLVGEQYF TGTGCCAGCAGTGATTTTAGCCTCGTCGGGGAGCAGTACTTC
. TRBJ1-4 TRBV10-1 CAKKGNPNEKLFF TGCGCCAAGAAAGGAAACCCTAATGAAAAACTGTTTTTT
. TRBJ2-7 TRBV10-3 CAISGQANSYEQYF TGTGCCATCAGTGGACAGGCGAACTCCTACGAGCAGTACTTC
. TRBJ1-4 TRBV6-5 CASSLGQGREKLFF TGTGCCAGCAGTTTGGGGCAGGGTAGGGAAAAACTGTTTTTT
. TRBJ1-2 TRBV24-1 CATSRSDYGYTF TGTGCCACCAGTCGGTCGGACTATGGCTACACCTTC
TRBD1 TRBJ1-3 TRBV10-3 CAISTTGGKDTIYF TGTGCCATCAGTACGACAGGGGGCAAGGACACCATATATTTT
. TRBJ2-7 TRBV21-1 CASTLGHPYEQYF TGTGCCAGCACCCTCGGCCACCCCTACGAGCAGTACTTC
. TRBJ1-1 TRBV30 CASKRERQIREAFF TGTGCCTCGAAGAGGGAAAGACAGATCCGCGAAGCTTTCTTT
. TRBJ1-1 TRBV4-1 CASSKGYDYTEAFF TGCGCCAGCAGCAAAGGGTATGATTACACTGAAGCTTTCTTT
. TRBJ1-2 TRBV5-6 CASSSTDNYGYTF TGTGCCAGCAGCTCGACGGATAACTATGGCTACACCTTC
TRBD1 TRBJ2-5 TRBV5-1 CASSLNPGQGFQETQYF TGCGCCAGCAGCTTAAATCCGGGACAGGGGTTCCAAGAGACCCAGTACTTC
TRBD2 TRBJ2-1 TRBV5-1 CASSFNPGLAGESNEQFF TGCGCCAGCAGCTTTAACCCGGGACTAGCGGGAGAAAGTAATGAGCAGTTCTTC
. TRBJ2-7 TRBV7-6 CASSPWGEDAYEQYF TGTGCCAGCAGCCCATGGGGGGAAGACGCCTACGAGCAGTACTTC
. TRBJ1-3 TRBV4-3 CASSQEWGLGNTIYF TGCGCCAGCAGCCAAGAATGGGGGCTCGGGAACACCATATATTTT
TRBD1 TRBJ2-3 TRBV5-5 CASSTYAGTGGTDTQYF TGTGCCAGCAGCACCTACGCCGGGACAGGGGGCACAGATACGCAGTATTTT